This T cell receptor beta chain was sequenced in a study of control samples from healthy donors and cancer patients. Generated by immunoSEQ multiplex PCR, the TCRdb table keeps only in-frame clones and is missing some. The sample contains 100,000 to 150,000 clones, 85% to 90% of which appear only once. Details on this clone: Other DNA sequences from this sample encode an identical CDR3 as well.

Specimen: PBMCs. This TCR derives from a man in his fifties with head and neck cancer.

This chain's CDR3 is CASSLAGVDTGELFF. The CDR3 DNA reads as TGTGCCAGCAGCTTAGCGGGGGTCGACACCGGGGAGCTGTTTTTT. This rearrangement joins TRBV7-9 to TRBJ2-2, with D perhaps given as TRBD1 or TRBD2 (5 bases each). This CDR3 has 15 amino acids. V was clipped by 0 bases and J by 3 bases, with 8 bases between them. Germline V CDR1 and CDR2: SEHNR, FQNEAQ (reference sequence).